This T cell receptor beta chain was identified during a study of spatial heterogeneity in lung cancer (dated by TCRdb to about 2019). Background for the entire study: More beta-chain than alpha-chain transcripts were consistently detected, likely reflecting higher beta-chain transcript abundance. In the raw uncorrected reads, each unique combination of TCR and UMI appeared on average more than ten times. At surgery, over 200 tumor regions, some 61 matched nontumor lung samples and 56 PBMC samples were TCR-sequenced for both alpha and beta chains. The study linked features of the TCR repertoire to counts of nonsynonymous mutations, which were determined by whole-exome sequencing of tumor tissue. TCR alpha and beta repertoires were quantitatively compared across multiple tumor regions, matched nontumor lung and blood in non-small cell lung cancer.

The full study reports these points: Confirming at a functional level the hypothesis that regional TCRs recognize regional mutations was considered to require additional single-cell paired TCR alpha and beta sequencing.

Read against the paper, the sample's time point label means: sample taken at primary tumor resection. Donors were 72 patients with early-stage, untreated non-small cell lung cancer from the lung TRACERx cohort. Without any cell sorting, TCR sequencing was performed on whole RNA extracted either from tumor and nontumor lung tissue or from cryopreserved PBMC samples. A patient was chosen for TCR sequencing only when enough RNA was available from at least two tumor regions. Tumor and adjacent nontumor lung specimens were reviewed by a lung pathologist before selection. The protocol used for the library was 5' RACE. The sequencer listed for this sample is NextSeq 500. In the TCR library protocol, a unique molecular identifier was attached to each TCR cDNA molecule so that PCR and sequencing errors could be corrected. Regarding the original processing steps: Decombinator tools were used for TCR identification, UMI-based error correction and CDR3 extraction. TCRs above a frequency of 2 per 1,000, corresponding to the top 1% of the tumor frequency distribution, were defined as expanded. Renyi diversity was computed with the R vegan package after each repertoire had been subsampled 100 times to 5,000 TCRs. CDR3 similarity networks were built from amino acid triplet string-kernel similarity, with CDR3s being connected when pairwise similarity was above 0.82. Using fastp trimming at Q25 and MiXCR clonotype assembly, TCRdb reanalyzed the public sequencing data and kept in-frame beta chains. For every CDR3 protein sequence, its rows merge into one entry that carries the most common genes and DNA. What appears here as the V and J calls and clone size reflects TCRdb's work, not the paper's. A total of 39,000 or so distinct CDR3 sequences appear in this sample, 3.1% of them only once. Of the sample, approximately 35% is held by the ten largest clones.

This clonotype was seen many times. The antigen this receptor binds is unknown. No base quality values were provided; no much bigger clone lies one nucleotide off. The material was normal lung tissue next to the tumor, obtained at surgery. This TCR came from a male donor with early-stage non-small cell lung cancer.

The CDR3 has the sequence CASSQNLGTDTQYF. The DNA is as follows: TGCGCCAGCAGCCAAAATCTCGGCACAGATACGCAGTATTTT. The chain was built from TRBV4-3 and TRBJ2-3; no D gene call is confident. The CDR3 contains 14 residues, cysteine and phenylalanine counted. Only the CDR3 DNA is retained, 42 bases long and in frame from the first base. Trimming costs V 2 bases and J 1 base, and their ends lie 7 bases apart. The CDR1 and CDR2 encoded by the germline V gene are LGHNA and YSLEER.